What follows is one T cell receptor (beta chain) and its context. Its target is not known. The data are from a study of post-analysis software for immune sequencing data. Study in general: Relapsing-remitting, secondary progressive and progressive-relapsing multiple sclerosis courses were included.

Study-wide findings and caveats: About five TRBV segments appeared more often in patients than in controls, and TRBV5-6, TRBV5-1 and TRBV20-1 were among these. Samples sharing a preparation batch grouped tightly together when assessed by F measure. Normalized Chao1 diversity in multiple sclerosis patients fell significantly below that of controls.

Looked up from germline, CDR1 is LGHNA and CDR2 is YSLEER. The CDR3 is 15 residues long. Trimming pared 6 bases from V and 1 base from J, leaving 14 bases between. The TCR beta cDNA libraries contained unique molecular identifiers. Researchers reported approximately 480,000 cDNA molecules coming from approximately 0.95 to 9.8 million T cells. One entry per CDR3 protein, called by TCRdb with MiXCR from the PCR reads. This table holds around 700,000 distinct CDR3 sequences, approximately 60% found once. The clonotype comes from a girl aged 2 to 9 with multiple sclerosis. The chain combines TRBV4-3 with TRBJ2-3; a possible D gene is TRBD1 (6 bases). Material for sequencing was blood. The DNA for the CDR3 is TGCGCCAGCAGTGGCCGGGACACCGGCACAGATACGCAGTATTTT. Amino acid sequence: CASSGRDTGTDTQYF.